What follows are 13 T cell receptor beta chains derived from one specimen sequenced in a study of T cell responses to AZD1222 COVID-19 vaccine. Here immunoSEQ multiplex PCR was the method, and the copy in TCRdb shows in-frame clones only, minus some. The sample lists about 130,000 clones, approximately 89% occurring once. The material sequenced was peripheral blood, taken on day 0 of AZD1222 vaccination. These receptors all come from an adult in good health.

V is TRBV10-3 and J is TRBJ1-1; 7 bases map to TRBD1. The CDR3 length is 13 residues. After removal of 6 bases from V and 3 bases from J, the junction contained 4 bases not matched to a gene. Germline CDR1 is ENHRY and CDR2 is SYGVKD. This CDR3 reads CAISAGGDTEAFF. DNA for the CDR3: TGTGCCATCAGCGCAGGGGGGGACACTGAAGCTTTCTTT.

CDR3 sequence: CASSPRQGSTGELFF. The CDR3 DNA reads TGTGCCAGCAGTCCGCGACAGGGGTCAACCGGGGAGCTGTTTTTT. This sequence joins TRBV27 and TRBJ2-2; 8 bases match TRBD1. The CDR3 is made up of 15 amino acids. The V gene's germline CDR1 is MNHEY and CDR2 SMNVEV (reference sequence). V shed 5 bases and J 5 bases; nucleotides not matched to a gene: 7.

V and J are TRBV5-4 and TRBJ1-1; a possible D gene is TRBD1 (5 bases). This CDR3 contains 14 residues. The germline V gene has CDR1 SGHNT and CDR2 YYREEE (reference sequence). Trimming removed 4 bases from V and 4 bases from J, with 14 bases in between. In nucleotides, the CDR3 is TGTGCCAGCAGCCCCGGGGGGTTTAGCACTGAAGCTTTCTTT. It encodes CASSPGGFSTEAFF.

The V and J genes are TRBV9 and TRBJ1-6, with 8 positions matching TRBD1. CDR1 and CDR2 (germline): SGDLS, YYNGEE. The V segment lost 0 bases and the J segment 6 bases; nucleotides outside the gene matches: 5. The CDR3 sequence is 16 residues long. Here the CDR3 DNA reads TGTGCCAGCAGCGTAGACCAGGGGGCATTTAATTCACCCCTCCACTTT. This encodes CASSVDQGAFNSPLHF.

CDR3 in amino acids: CASSARDNTDTQYF. The CDR3 DNA reads as TGTGCCAGCTCAGCCCGAGACAACACAGATACGCAGTATTTT. The J gene is TRBJ2-3, the V gene TRBV27; D remains ambiguous. Trimming shortened V by 8 bases and J by 2 bases, and 14 bases separated the two germline ends. This CDR3 is built from 14 residues. Germline V gene data show CDR1 as MNHEY and CDR2 as SMNVEV (reference sequence).

This chain joins TRBV20-1 and TRBJ2-7, with 10 bases identical to TRBD2. Germline lookup yields CDR1 DFQATT and CDR2 SNEGSKA (reference sequence). V was clipped by 3 bases and J by 0 bases; unmatched bases: 20. The CDR3 is 20 residues long. This CDR3 is CSASSRAQGLTSGYSYEQYF. The CDR3 nucleotides read TGCAGTGCTAGTTCGCGGGCGCAGGGTTTGACTAGCGGGTACTCCTACGAGCAGTACTTC.

The V and J genes are TRBV7-2 and TRBJ2-1; 12 nucleotides agree with TRBD2. CDR3 length: 16 residues. From germline, CDR1 is SGHTA and CDR2 FQGNSA. After removal of 4 bases from V and 7 bases from J, the junction contained 8 bases not matched to a gene. Here the CDR3 DNA reads TGTGCCAGCAGCTCTCCGGGACTAGCGGGTCGGAATGAGCAGTTCTTC. Translating it yields CASSSPGLAGRNEQFF.

The V gene is TRBV19, the J gene TRBJ1-3, with D hard to call. V was pared by 0 bases and J by 2 bases, with 8 bases between. This CDR3 contains 15 residues. CDR1 is LNHDA and CDR2 is SQIVND in the germline V gene (reference sequence). CDR3 nucleotides: TGTGCCAGTAGTATAGATGCTGGTCCTGGAAACACCATATATTTT. It translates to CASSIDAGPGNTIYF.

This clone appeared a single time. This CDR3 reads CAWSASGSGNTIYF. Here the CDR3 DNA reads TGTGCCTGGAGCGCCTCTGGGTCTGGAAACACCATATATTTT. The chain links TRBV30 to TRBJ1-3; the D is unclear. The CDR3 totals 14 residues. Trimming cost V 3 bases and J 1 base, with 10 bases left between them. Germline CDR1 is GTSNPN and CDR2 is SVGIG (reference sequence).

This clone occurred a few times. V gene TRBV6-6 combines with J gene TRBJ1-5; 7 bases fit TRBD1. The germline V gene has CDR1 MNHNY and CDR2 SVGAGI (reference sequence). This CDR3 region has 16 residues. V gave up 4 bases and J gave up 3 bases; unmatched junction bases: 9. The CDR3 DNA reads TGTGCCAGCAGTTCAAGTCAGGGGGAACTCAATCAGCCCCAGCATTTT. Encoded protein: CASSSSQGELNQPQHF.

The V and J genes are TRBV6-5 and TRBJ2-7; 8 positions agree with TRBD2. There are 14 residues in the CDR3. J was trimmed by 2 bases and V by 6 bases; bases with no gene match: 6. Germline assignment: CDR1 MNHEY and CDR2 SVGAGI. CDR3: CASSFSGGTYEQYF. The CDR3 DNA is TGTGCCAGCAGCTTCTCGGGAGGGACCTACGAGCAGTACTTC.

The chain couples TRBV7-9 to TRBJ1-1; a possible D gene is TRBD1 (5 bases). V shed 4 bases and J shed 1 base, with 13 bases lying between them. The CDR3 sequence is 15 residues long. Germline CDR1 SEHNR, CDR2 FQNEAQ (reference sequence). The CDR3 protein is CASSSRTLGNTEAFF. DNA for the CDR3: TGTGCCAGCAGCTCCCGGACATTGGGGAACACTGAAGCTTTCTTT. Full variable domain (missing parts from reference TRBV7-9 and TRBJ1-1): DTGVSQNPRHKITKRGQNVTFRCDPISEHNRLYWYRQTLGQGPEFLTYFQNEAQLEKSRLLSDRFSAERPKGSFSTLEIQRTEQGDSAMYLCASSSRTLGNTEAFFGQGTRLTVV.

This clone was seen a single time. This chain uses TRBV5-1 with TRBJ2-1; D call uncertain. Germline V lookup: CDR1 SGHRS, CDR2 YFSETQ. The CDR3 totals 15 residues. V shed 4 bases and J shed 0 bases, with 11 bases lying between them. This chain's CDR3 is CASSTTPSSYNEQFF. Written as DNA, the CDR3 is TGCGCCAGCAGCACGACTCCTAGCTCCTACAATGAGCAGTTCTTC.